What follows is one T cell receptor beta chain and its context. Its specificity is not known. These data are taken from a study of cytomegalovirus exposure and HLA in healthy donors. Study findings and constraints: Several V segments, TRBV6-2 and TRBV6-3 among them, could not be told apart and were dropped.

The PCR used 60 Vbeta and 13 Jbeta primers. The repertoire was sequenced with immunoSEQ multiplex PCR; TCRdb's copy has only in-frame clones and lacks some. The table has roughly 90,000 clones, about four fifths seen once. Germline CDR1 is SGHKS and CDR2 is YYEKEE (reference sequence). The CDR3 covers 15 residues. Trimming cost V 4 bases and J 0 bases; bases outside gene matches: 3. The J gene is TRBJ1-5, the V gene TRBV5-5, with 8 bases aligning to TRBD1. The sample was PBMCs. This clonotype was obtained from a man aged 18 to 30 in good health and CMV-seronegative. CDR3 region: CASSRTGSSNQPQHF. CDR3 nucleotides: TGTGCCAGCAGCCGGACAGGGAGTAGCAATCAGCCCCAGCATTTT.